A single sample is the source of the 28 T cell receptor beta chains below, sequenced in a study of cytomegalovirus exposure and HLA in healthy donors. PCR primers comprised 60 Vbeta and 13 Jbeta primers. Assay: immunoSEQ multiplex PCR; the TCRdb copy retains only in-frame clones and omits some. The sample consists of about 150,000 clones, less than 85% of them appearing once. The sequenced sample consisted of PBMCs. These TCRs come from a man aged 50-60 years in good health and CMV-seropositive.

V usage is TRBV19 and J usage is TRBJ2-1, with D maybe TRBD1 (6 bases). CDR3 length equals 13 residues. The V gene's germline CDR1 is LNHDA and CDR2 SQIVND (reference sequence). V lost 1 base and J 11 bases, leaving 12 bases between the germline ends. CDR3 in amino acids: CASSIALGAQQFF. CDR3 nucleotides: TGTGCCAGTAGTATAGCATTGGGGGCCCAGCAGTTCTTC.

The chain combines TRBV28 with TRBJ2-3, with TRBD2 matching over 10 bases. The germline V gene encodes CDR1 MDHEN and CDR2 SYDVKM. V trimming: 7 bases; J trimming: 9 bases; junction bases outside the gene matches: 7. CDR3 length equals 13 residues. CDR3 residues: CASIAGGPDTQYF. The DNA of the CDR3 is TGTGCCAGCATAGCGGGAGGACCCGACACGCAGTATTTT.

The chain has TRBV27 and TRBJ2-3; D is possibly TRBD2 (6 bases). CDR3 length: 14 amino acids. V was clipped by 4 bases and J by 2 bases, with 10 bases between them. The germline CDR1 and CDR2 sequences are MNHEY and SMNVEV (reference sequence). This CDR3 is CASSSRDSTDTQYF. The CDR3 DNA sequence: TGTGCCAGCAGTTCTCGGGACTCCACAGATACGCAGTATTTT.

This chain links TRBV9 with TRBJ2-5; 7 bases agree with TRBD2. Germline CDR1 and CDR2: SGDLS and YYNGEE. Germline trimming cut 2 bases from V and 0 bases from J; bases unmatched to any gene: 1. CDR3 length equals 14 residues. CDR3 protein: CASSVGGYQETQYF. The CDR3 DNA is TGTGCCAGCAGCGTCGGGGGGTACCAAGAGACCCAGTACTTC.

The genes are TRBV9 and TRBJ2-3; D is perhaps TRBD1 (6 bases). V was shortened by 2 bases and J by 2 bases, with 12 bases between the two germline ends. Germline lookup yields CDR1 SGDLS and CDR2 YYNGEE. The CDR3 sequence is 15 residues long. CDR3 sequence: CASSVRQGFTDTQYF. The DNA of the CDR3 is TGTGCCAGCAGCGTGCGGCAGGGGTTCACAGATACGCAGTATTTT. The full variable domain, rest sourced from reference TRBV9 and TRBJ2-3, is DSGVTQTPKHLITATGQRVTLRCSPRSGDLSVYWYQQSLDQGLQFLIQYYNGEERAKGNILERFSAQQFPDLHSELNLSSLELGDSALYFCASSVRQGFTDTQYFGPGTRLTVL.

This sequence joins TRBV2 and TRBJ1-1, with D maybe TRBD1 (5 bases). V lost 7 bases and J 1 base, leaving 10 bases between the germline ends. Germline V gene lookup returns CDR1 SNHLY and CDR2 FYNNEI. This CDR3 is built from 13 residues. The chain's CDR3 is CASTAGRNTEAFF. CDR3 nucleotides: TGTGCCAGCACGGCAGGGCGGAACACTGAAGCTTTCTTT.

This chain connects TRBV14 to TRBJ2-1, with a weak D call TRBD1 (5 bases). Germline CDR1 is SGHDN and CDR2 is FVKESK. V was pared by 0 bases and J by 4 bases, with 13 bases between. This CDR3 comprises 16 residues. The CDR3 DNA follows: TGTGCCAGCAGCCAAGATTCTTTCAGGGCTTACAATGAGCAGTTCTTC. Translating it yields CASSQDSFRAYNEQFF.

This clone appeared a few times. The CDR3 is CAWSENRGRGYTF. CDR3 sequence (DNA): TGTGCCTGGAGCGAGAACAGGGGGCGTGGCTACACCTTC. V is TRBV30 and J is TRBJ1-2, with TRBD1 identical over 9 bases. There are 13 residues in the CDR3. Looked up from germline, CDR1 is GTSNPN and CDR2 is SVGIG (reference sequence). J lost 7 bases, V lost 3 bases, and 6 bases had no gene match.

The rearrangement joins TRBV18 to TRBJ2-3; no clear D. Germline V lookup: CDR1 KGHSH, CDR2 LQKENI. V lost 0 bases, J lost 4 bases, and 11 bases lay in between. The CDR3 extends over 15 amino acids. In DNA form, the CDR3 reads TGTGCCAGCTCACCACCTGACGGGTCCGCAGATACGCAGTATTTT. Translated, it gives CASSPPDGSADTQYF.

CDR3 nucleotides: TGTGCCAGCAGCTATCGACAGGGAGACTATGGCTACACCTTC. It codes for CASSYRQGDYGYTF. The chain is built from TRBV7-9 and TRBJ1-2; 7 bases agree with TRBD1. The CDR3 is 14 amino acids. V shed 4 bases, J shed 3 bases, and the junction held 5 bases outside the gene matches. The germline gives CDR1 SEHNR, CDR2 FQNEAQ (reference sequence).

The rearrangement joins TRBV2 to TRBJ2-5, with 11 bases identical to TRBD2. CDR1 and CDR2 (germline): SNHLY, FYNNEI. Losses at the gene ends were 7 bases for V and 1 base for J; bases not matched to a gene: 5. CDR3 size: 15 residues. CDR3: CASNRLAGTQETQYF. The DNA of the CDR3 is TGTGCCAGCAACAGACTAGCGGGGACCCAAGAGACCCAGTACTTC. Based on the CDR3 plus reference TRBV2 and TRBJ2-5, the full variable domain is EPEVTQTPSHQVTQMGQEVILRCVPISNHLYFYWYRQILGQKVEFLVSFYNNEISEKSEIFDDQFSVERPDGSNFTLKIRSTKLEDSAMYFCASNRLAGTQETQYFGPGTRLLVL.

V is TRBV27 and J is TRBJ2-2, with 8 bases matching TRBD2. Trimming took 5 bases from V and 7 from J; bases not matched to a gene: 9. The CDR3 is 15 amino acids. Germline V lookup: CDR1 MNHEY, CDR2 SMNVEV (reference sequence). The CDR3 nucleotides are TGTGCCAGCAGTACCCGGGGACTAGTCGTCGGGGAGCTGTTTTTT. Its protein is CASSTRGLVVGELFF.

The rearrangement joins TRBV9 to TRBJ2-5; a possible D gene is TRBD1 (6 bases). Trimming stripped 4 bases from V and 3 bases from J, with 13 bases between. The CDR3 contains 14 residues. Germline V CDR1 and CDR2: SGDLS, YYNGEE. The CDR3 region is CASSLRPGEETQYF. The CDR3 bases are TGTGCCAGCAGCTTACGGCCAGGGGAAGAGACCCAGTACTTC.

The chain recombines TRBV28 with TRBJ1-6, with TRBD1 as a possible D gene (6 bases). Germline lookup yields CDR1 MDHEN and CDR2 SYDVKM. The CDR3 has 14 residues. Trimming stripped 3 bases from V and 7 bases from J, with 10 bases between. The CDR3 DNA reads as TGTGCCAGCAGTTTCGGACAGCTCAATTCACCCCTCCACTTT. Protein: CASSFGQLNSPLHF.

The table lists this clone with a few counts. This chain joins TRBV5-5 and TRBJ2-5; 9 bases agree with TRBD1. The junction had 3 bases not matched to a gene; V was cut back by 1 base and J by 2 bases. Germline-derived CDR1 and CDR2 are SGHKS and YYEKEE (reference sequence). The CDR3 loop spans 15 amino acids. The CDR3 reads CASSLWDRAQETQYF. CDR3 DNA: TGTGCCAGCAGCTTGTGGGACAGGGCACAAGAGACCCAGTACTTC.

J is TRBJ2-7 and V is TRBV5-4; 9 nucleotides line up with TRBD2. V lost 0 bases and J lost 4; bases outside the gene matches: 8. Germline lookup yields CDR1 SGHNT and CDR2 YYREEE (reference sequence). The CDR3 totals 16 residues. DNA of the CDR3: TGTGCCAGCAGCTTGGCTAGCGGGACTACGGTATACGAGCAGTACTTC. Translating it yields CASSLASGTTVYEQYF.

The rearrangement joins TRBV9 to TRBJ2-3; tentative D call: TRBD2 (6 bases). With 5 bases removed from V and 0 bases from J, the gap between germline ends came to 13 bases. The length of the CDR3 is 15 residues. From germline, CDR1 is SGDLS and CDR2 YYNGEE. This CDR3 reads CASRRRSGSTDTQYF. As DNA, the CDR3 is TGTGCCAGCAGGAGACGTAGCGGAAGCACAGATACGCAGTATTTT.

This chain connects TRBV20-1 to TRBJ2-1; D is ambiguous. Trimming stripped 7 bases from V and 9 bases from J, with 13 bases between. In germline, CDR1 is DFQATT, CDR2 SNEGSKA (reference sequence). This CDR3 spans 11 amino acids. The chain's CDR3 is CSVRVRVEQFF. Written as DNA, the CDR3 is TGCAGTGTTCGGGTTCGTGTTGAGCAGTTCTTC.

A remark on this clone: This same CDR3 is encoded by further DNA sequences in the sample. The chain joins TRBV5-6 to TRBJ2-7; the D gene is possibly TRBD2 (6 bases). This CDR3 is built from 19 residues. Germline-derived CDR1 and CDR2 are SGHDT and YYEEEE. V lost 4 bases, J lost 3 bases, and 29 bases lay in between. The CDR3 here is CASSLSGGRYRSGVYEQYF. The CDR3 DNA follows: TGTGCCAGCAGCCTTAGTGGGGGAAGGTATCGGTCGGGAGTCTACGAGCAGTACTTC. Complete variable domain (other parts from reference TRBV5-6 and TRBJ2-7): DAGVTQSPTHLIKTRGQQVTLRCSPKSGHDTVSWYQQALGQGPQFIFQYYEEEERQRGNFPDRFSGHQFPNYSSELNVNALLLGDSALYLCASSLSGGRYRSGVYEQYFGPGTRLTVT.

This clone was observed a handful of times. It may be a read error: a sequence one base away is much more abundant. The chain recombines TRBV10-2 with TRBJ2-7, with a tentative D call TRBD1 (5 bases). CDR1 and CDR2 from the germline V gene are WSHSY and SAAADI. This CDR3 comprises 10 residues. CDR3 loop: CARRQYEQYF. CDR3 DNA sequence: TGCGCCCGCAGACAGTACGAGCAGTACTTC.

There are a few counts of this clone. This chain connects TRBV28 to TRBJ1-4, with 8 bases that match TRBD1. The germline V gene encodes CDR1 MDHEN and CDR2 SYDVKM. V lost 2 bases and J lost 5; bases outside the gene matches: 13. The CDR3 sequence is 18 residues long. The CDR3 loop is CASSLGGQGRFLNEKLFF. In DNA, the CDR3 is TGTGCCAGCAGTTTAGGCGGACAGGGACGGTTTTTAAATGAAAAACTGTTTTTT.

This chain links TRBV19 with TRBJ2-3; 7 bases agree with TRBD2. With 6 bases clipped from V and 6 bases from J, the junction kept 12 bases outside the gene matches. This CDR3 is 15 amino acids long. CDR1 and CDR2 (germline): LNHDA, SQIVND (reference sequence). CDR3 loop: CASSTRLDGGDTQYF. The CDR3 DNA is TGTGCCAGTAGCACTCGACTGGACGGGGGGGATACGCAGTATTTT.

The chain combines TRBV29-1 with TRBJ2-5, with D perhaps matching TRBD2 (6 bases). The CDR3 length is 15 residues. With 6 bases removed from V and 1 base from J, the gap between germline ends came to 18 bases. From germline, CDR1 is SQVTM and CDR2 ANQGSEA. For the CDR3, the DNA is TGCAGCGTGGGGGGACCAGCGGGCTTCCAAGAGACCCAGTACTTC. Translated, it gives CSVGGPAGFQETQYF.

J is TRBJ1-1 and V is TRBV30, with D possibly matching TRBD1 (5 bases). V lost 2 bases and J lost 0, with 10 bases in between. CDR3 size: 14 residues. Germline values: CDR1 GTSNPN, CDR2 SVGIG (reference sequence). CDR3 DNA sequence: TGTGCCTGGAGTCCAGGGAGGATGAACACTGAAGCTTTCTTT. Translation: CAWSPGRMNTEAFF.

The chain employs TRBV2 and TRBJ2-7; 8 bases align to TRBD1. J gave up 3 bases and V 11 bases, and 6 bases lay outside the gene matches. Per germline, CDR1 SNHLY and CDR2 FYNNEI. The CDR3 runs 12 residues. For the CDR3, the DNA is TGTGCCTCCTCAGGGGGCCTCTACGAGCAGTACTTC. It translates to CASSGGLYEQYF.

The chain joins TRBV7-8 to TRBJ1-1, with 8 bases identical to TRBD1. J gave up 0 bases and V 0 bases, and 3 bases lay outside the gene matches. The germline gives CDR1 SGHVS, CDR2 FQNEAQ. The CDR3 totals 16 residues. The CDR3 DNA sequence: TGTGCCAGCAGCTTAGCGGGGGACAGGTTGAACACTGAAGCTTTCTTT. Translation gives CASSLAGDRLNTEAFF.

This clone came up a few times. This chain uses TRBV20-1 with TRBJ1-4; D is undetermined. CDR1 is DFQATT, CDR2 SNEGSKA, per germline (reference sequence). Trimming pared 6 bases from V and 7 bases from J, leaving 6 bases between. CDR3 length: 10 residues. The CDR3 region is CSARREKLFF. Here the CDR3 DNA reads TGCAGTGCCAGACGTGAAAAACTGTTTTTT.

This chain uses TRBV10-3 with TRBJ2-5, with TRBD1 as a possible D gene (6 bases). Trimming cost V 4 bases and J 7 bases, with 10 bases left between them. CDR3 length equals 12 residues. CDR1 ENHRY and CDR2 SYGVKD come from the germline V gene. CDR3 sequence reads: CAISGTRGTQYF. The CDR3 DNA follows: TGTGCCATCAGTGGGACCAGGGGGACCCAGTACTTC.